This TCR beta chain was sequenced in a study of blood T cell repertoires in COVID-19. In the study overall: The United States, Italy and Spain supplied acute and convalescent COVID-19 samples. PBMCs, B-cell-depleted T cells, or T cells provided the cDNA or gDNA that made up the material.

This clone was detected only once. Individuals aged about 18 to 89 years were recruited from roughly 22 US areas. Cohort 3 recovered donors had two negative PCRs, clearance, or symptom resolution. Some clones are missing from TCRdb's copy, which holds only in-frame ones; the method was immunoSEQ multiplex PCR. The table shows about 260,000 clones, with about 83% occurring only once. CDR3 length: 16 residues. V was clipped by 6 bases and J by 2 bases, with 19 bases between them. Per the germline V gene, CDR1 is SGHNT and CDR2 is YYREEE (reference sequence). Material for sequencing was PBMCs or T cells enriched from blood (not recorded which). The chain couples TRBV5-4 to TRBJ2-3; tentatively, D is TRBD2 (7 bases). The sequence came from a woman in her fifties or sixties who had recovered from COVID-19. CDR3 in amino acids: CASTPESGGITDTQYF. Here the CDR3 DNA reads TGTGCCAGCACCCCTGAGTCGGGGGGCATCACAGATACGCAGTATTTT. Drawing the rest from reference TRBV5-4 and TRBJ2-3, the complete variable domain is ETGVTQSPTHLIKTRGQQVTLRCSSQSGHNTVSWYQQALGQGPQFIFQYYREEENGRGNFPPRFSGLQFPNYSSELNVNALELDDSALYLCASTPESGGITDTQYFGPGTRLTVL.